The present T cell receptor beta chain was sequenced within a study of blood T cell repertoires in COVID-19 (dated by TCRdb to about 2020). Background on the whole study: The collaborator samples originated in the United States, Italy and Spain and spanned the acute and convalescent phases of COVID-19. Where HLA class I and class II types were available, the types were taken from metadata supplied by the sample provider, not from assay-based typing. Sample metadata almost always included a de-identified subject ID, COVID-19 status, age in years and sex. The material from the prospective study consisted of cDNA or gDNA derived from T cells, B-cell-depleted T cells, or PBMCs. Samples came from the ongoing ImmuneRACE study (first 160 participants) plus 1,254 subjects from 6 global collaborators. The repertoires were released in a freely available public database intended as a resource for research on the immune response to SARS-CoV-2. Deeply sampled blood TCRbeta repertoires from subjects exposed to, actively infected with, or recovered from COVID-19 were included in the dataset. What the authors observed across the whole study: How much clinical and demographic metadata was included differed by source and by participant, and the metadata was provided uncurated.

V and J lose 2 bases and 6 bases, and a span of 5 bases separates them. The CDR3 measures 12 amino acids from cysteine to phenylalanine. The retained sequence is limited to the CDR3, 36 bases, with the frame set at the first base. From a lookup of the germline V gene, CDR1 and CDR2 are MNHEY and SVGEGT. Participants in the prospective study were enrolled through a virtual design, were aged 18 to 89 years, and lived in about two dozen United States geographic areas. In the prospective study, participants were assigned to cohorts based on the clinical history participants reported in a screening survey and a study questionnaire. Recovered participants in ImmuneRACE Cohort 3 were defined by two consecutive negative NP/OP PCR tests, clearance by a healthcare professional, or resolution of symptoms. In the prospective study, mobile phlebotomists collected whole blood, serum and a nasopharyngeal or oropharyngeal swab from each participant. Participants in the prospective study had the option to provide additional blood draws and questionnaires over a roughly two-month period. Prospective study blood samples were shipped either frozen or at room temperature before DNA extraction.

This clone was detected only a few times. Its antigen target is currently unknown. The input lacks base qualities; no much larger clone sits a single base away. The immunoSEQ Assay, a bias-controlled multiplex PCR, was used to amplify TCRbeta CDR3 regions from genomic DNA. Turning to the authors' computational methods: The number of nucleated cells in each sample was estimated by amplification of reference gene primers within the assay. Sequence reads were collapsed and filtered to measure the absolute abundance of every unique TCRbeta CDR3 rearrangement. For each sample, productive Simpson clonality was calculated as the square root of Simpson's diversity index over productive rearrangements. Entries here come from immuneACCESS through TCRdb and include only in-frame sequences with V and J called. Some clones fail to appear in such tables; in the studies checked, an unresolved V gene covers under half of the shortfall, and the cause of the remainder is unknown. That table furnishes V, J and clone size, whereas the DNA furnished D and trimming. This sample gives about 280,000 clones in total; 85% of them show up just once. Around 2.5% of the sample belongs to the ten largest clones.

The sequence was collected from a woman between 50 and 59 years old who had recovered from COVID-19. The chain is made from TRBV6-2 or TRBV6-3 and TRBJ2-1; too little of a D gene remains to name it. The material sequenced was PBMCs or T cells enriched from blood (not recorded which). In nucleotide form, the sequence is TGTGCCAGCAGTTACGGGCTCAATGAGCAGTTCTTC. Translated, this is CASSYGLNEQFF.